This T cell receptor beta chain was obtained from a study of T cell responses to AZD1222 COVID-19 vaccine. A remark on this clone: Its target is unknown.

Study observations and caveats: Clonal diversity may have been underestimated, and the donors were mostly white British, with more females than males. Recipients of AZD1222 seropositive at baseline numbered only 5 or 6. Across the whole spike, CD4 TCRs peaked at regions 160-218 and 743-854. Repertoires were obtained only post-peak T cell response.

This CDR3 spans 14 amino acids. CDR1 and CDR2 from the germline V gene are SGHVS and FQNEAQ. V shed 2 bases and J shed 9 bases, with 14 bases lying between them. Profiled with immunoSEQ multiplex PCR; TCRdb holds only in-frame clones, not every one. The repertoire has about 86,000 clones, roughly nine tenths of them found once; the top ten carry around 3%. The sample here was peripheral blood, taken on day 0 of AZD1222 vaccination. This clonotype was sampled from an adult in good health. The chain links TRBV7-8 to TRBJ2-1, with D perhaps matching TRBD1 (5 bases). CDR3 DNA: TGTGCCAGCAGCTTAATAGGGGCTGTCGGTGAGCAGTTCTTC. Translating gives CASSLIGAVGEQFF.